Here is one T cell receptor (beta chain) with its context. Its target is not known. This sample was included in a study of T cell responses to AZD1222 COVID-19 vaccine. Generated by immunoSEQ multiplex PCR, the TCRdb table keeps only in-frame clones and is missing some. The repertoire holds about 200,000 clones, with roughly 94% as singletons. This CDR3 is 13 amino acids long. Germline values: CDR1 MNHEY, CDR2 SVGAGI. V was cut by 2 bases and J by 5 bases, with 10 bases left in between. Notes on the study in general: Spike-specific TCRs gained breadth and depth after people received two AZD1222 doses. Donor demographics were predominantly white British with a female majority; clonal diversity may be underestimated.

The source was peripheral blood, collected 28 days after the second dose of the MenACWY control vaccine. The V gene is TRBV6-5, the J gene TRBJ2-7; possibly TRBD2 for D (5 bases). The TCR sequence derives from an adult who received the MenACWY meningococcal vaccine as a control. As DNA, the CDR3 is TGTGCCAGCAGTTACAGGTCGGGAAACGAGCAGTACTTC. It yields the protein CASSYRSGNEQYF.